This T cell receptor (beta chain) derives from a study of blood T cell repertoires in COVID-19. Study-level background: Sites in the United States, Italy and Spain provided acute and convalescent COVID-19 samples.

The repertoire was sequenced with immunoSEQ multiplex PCR; TCRdb's copy has only in-frame clones and lacks some. The table includes 190,000 or so clones, roughly 80% detected once. From germline, CDR1 is SNHLY and CDR2 FYNNEI. With 9 bases removed from V and 8 bases from J, the gap between germline ends came to 20 bases. This CDR3 contains 14 residues. This TCR derives from a man aged 50 or older who had recovered from COVID-19. Sequencing used peripheral blood. The chain uses TRBV2 and TRBJ2-1; no definite D call. The CDR3 reads CASKPTRSVHEQFF. DNA for the CDR3: TGTGCCAGTAAACCGACTCGCTCCGTCCATGAGCAGTTCTTC.